This T cell receptor (beta chain) was profiled in a study of monozygotic twins with inflammatory bowel disease. Blood was collected, approximately 2.5 ml per donor. The CDR3 contains 16 residues. Germline V gene lookup returns CDR1 SGHRS and CDR2 YFSETQ. Concerning this clonotype: What it recognizes is unknown.

Template-switch reactions added UMIs with a 6-nucleotide sample barcode. TCRdb re-called the 5' RACE reads and catalogs CDR3 proteins one per entry, DNA excluded. This repertoire comprises 40,000 to 45,000 distinct CDR3 sequences; its ten largest clones make up about 5%. Study results and caveats: Comparison of concordant versus discordant twins revealed no difference in repertoire similarity, possibly due to limited power.

The source of this sequence is a human donor with ulcerative colitis or Crohn's disease, or a healthy co-twin of an affected twin (not recorded which). This chain connects TRBV5-1 to TRBJ2-1; TCRdb picks TRBD2, but there is no DNA to check that call. Sample: blood. CDR3 sequence reads: CASSLVASGFYNEQFF.